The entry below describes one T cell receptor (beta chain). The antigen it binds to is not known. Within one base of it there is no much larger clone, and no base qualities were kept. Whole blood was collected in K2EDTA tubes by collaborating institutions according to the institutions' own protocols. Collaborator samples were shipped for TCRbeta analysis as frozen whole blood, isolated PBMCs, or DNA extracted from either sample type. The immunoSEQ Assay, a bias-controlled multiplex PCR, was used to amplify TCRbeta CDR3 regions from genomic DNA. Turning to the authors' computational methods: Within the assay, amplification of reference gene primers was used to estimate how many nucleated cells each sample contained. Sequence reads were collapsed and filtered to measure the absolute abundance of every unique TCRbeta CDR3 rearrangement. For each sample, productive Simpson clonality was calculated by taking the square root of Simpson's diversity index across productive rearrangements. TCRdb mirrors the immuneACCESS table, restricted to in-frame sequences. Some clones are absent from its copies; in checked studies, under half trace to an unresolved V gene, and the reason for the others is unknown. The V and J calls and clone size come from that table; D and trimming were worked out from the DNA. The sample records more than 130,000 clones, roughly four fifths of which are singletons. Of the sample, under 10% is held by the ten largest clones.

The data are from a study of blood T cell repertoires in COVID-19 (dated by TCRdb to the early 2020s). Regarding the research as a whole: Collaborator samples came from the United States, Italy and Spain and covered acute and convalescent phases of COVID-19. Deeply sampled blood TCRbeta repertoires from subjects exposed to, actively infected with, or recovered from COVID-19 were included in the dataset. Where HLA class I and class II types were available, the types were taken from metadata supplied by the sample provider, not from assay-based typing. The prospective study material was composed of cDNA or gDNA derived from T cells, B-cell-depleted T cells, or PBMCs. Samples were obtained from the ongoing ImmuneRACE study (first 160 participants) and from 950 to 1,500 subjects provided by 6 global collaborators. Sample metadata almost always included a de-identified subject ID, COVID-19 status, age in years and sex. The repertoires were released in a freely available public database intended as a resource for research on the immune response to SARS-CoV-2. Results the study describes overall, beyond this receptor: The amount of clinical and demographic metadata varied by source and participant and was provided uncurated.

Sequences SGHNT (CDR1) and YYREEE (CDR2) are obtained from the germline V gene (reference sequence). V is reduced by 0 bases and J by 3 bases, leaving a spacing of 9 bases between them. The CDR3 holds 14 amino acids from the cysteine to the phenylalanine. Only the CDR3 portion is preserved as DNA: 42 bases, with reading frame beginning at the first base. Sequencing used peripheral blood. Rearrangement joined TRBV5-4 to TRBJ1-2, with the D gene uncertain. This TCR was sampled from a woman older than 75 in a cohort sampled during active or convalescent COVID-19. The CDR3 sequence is CASSLVLGDYGYTF. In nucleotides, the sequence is TGTGCCAGCAGCTTGGTCTTGGGAGACTATGGCTACACCTTC. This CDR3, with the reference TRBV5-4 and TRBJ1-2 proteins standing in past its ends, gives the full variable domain ETGVTQSPTHLIKTRGQQVTLRCSSQSGHNTVSWYQQALGQGPQFIFQYYREEENGRGNFPPRFSGLQFPNYSSELNVNALELDDSALYLCASSLVLGDYGYTFGSGTRLTVV.